This T cell receptor (beta chain) appears in the sequencing data of a study of shared clonotypes between healthy human individuals (dated by TCRdb to between 2020 and 2021). Concerning the study at large: The cohort included a few men and a couple of women between 18 and 49 years of age. For each donor, CD4 naive and CD4 memory were each given three plates, CD8 naive was given two plates, and CD8 memory was given one plate. To estimate repertoire size and how much clonotypes are shared between individuals, the study performed deep sequencing of blood TCR repertoires from five healthy adults. To increase sequencing depth and limit assay-specific biases, TCR repertoire library preparation and sequencing were carried out by different laboratories using diverse techniques. Leukapheresis yielded between about 0.94 and 10 billion PBMCs per donor.

The donors were healthy, HIV-negative adults who had no recently reported acute infections or vaccinations. All donors were Caucasian adults living in Nashville, Tennessee, USA. CD4+ T cells were enriched by magnetic negative selection, after which naive cells were positively selected on CD45RA and the negative fraction was taken as the memory subset. Blood was obtained by leukapheresis, after which PBMCs were separated by Ficoll-Histopaque density gradient centrifugation and cryopreserved in liquid nitrogen vapor phase. Analytical flow cytometry was used to check the purity and quantity of each magnetically sorted T cell population. From each sorted fraction, genomic DNA was isolated and quantified by UV absorbance on a Nanodrop 2000c. Concerning this clone: The clone's antigen remains unknown. Base qualities are missing; no much larger clone stands one base away.

The study at large found these results: Larger estimated clonotype richness was generally found for naive subsets than for memory subsets. Sampling was restricted to blood, and TCR repertoires in tissue are likely to differ from TCR repertoires in blood. Incomplete sequencing was indicated by rarefaction of sorted-subset datasets, despite the large sequencing depth. When four donors were compared, the shared fraction of clonotypes was 5% to 6.5% for naive CD4, 3.5% for naive CD8, 2.3% for memory CD4, and 0.35% to 0.4% for memory CD8. Compared with non-shared clonotypes, the clonotypes found in all four sorted-subset donors had higher generation probabilities. Pairwise subsampling indicated that sequencing depth was expected to affect the degree of clonotype sharing among donors. The genetic and exposure-history diversity represented was limited by the small number of donors.

TCR CDR3 regions were amplified from genomic DNA by multiplex PCR using the deep immunoSEQ assay. Genomic DNA extracted from each cell subset was distributed evenly over all wells of several immunoSEQ 96-well plates, and each plate served as one replicate. For sorted subsets, each replicate PCR was loaded with 200 ng genomic DNA, equivalent to about 30,000 T cell genomes. Purified libraries were measured with a Qubit 3.0 fluorometer, size-checked on a Bioanalyzer 2100, and measured again with the KAPA Library Quantification kit. A separate single-read 150-cycle Illumina NextSeq 550 flow cell was used to sequence each immunoSEQ 96-well plate. Processing in the source paper ran as follows. Because the immunoSEQ output included only junctional sequences and no quality scores, the filtering could not be the same as the filtering used for full-length reads. Sequences were annotated with PyIR, a Python wrapper for IgBLAST v1.9, using IMGT germline references to assign V/J genes and CDR3. Reads were removed for weak V/J assignments (E-value above 1e-6), missing CDR3, stop codons, out-of-frame junctions, or ambiguous translated residues. V3J clonotypes were defined by identical inferred V gene, J gene, and CDR3 amino acid sequence. Percentage overlap between repertoires was calculated by dividing the number of shared unique clonotypes by the size of the smaller repertoire. Three approaches were used to assess repertoire richness: RTK rarefaction, the Chao1 estimator, and Recon v2.1 estimates of unobserved clonotypes. Generation probabilities for all TCRbeta clonotypes obtained by the gDNA method from several donors were computed using OLGA. The immuneACCESS repertoire file appears here via TCRdb, limited to in-frame rearrangements. These files lack a portion of the clones; in checked studies, under half of the deficit traces to unresolved V genes, and the cause of the others is not known. Clone size and the V and J calls come from that table; the DNA yielded D and trimming. Counted in this sample were hundreds of thousands of clones; about 95% of them appeared once. The ten biggest clones cover roughly 0.06% of the sample.

This receptor was identified in a woman aged 30 to 39 in good health. The sequenced sample was naive CD4+ T cells sorted from blood. The sample's cell subset or site label, decoded: CD45RA+ positively selected.

The CDR3 protein sequence reads: CASRPPGRIYEQYF. At the DNA level, the sequence is TGCGCCAGCAGGCCTCCGGGACGGATCTACGAGCAGTACTTC. This sequence uses TRBV5-1 and TRBJ2-5, with a tentative D call of TRBD1 or TRBD2, each matching 5 bases. The DNA matches TRBJ2-7 better at its end, which makes the J call doubtful. CDR1 and CDR2 were assigned from the germline V gene as SGHRS and YFSETQ. From cysteine to phenylalanine, the CDR3 is 14 amino acids long. The CDR3 DNA has 42 bases and is translated from base 1.